A single sample gave rise to the 2 T cell receptor beta chains below, sequenced in a study of blood T cell repertoires in COVID-19. Generated by immunoSEQ multiplex PCR, the TCRdb table keeps only in-frame clones and is missing some. The table lists more than 20,000 clones, around 91% of them singletons. Sample: peripheral blood. These receptors were collected from a woman aged 55-69 years with active COVID-19.

V and J are TRBV6-1 and TRBJ1-2; D possibly corresponds to TRBD1 (5 bases). V dropped 2 bases and J dropped 10 bases, with 23 bases sitting between them. Germline lookup yields CDR1 MNHNS and CDR2 SASEGT. The CDR3 extends over 16 amino acids. The CDR3 spells CASSESTAGKKKYYTF. In nucleotides, the CDR3 is TGTGCCAGCAGTGAAAGCACCGCAGGGAAGAAAAAATACTACACCTTC.

The chain has TRBV6-4 and TRBJ2-7; D gene ambiguous. From germline, CDR1 is MRHNA and CDR2 SNTAGT. The CDR3 extends over 12 amino acids. V dropped 7 bases and J dropped 5 bases, with 12 bases sitting between them. CDR3 in amino acids: CASTAAGHEQYF. In DNA, the CDR3 is TGTGCCAGCACCGCGGCCGGCCACGAGCAGTACTTC.